The 18 T cell receptor beta chains listed next were all sequenced from one sample in a study of cytomegalovirus exposure and HLA in healthy donors. This PCR relied on a set of 60 Vbeta primers and 13 Jbeta primers. Clones were sequenced by immunoSEQ multiplex PCR, and TCRdb holds only the in-frame ones, with some missing. The sample lists 100,000 to 150,000 clones, 80% to 90% occurring once. The sequenced sample was PBMCs. The receptors originated from a woman aged 40 to 49 in good health and CMV-seropositive.

The chain carries TRBV6-5 and TRBJ1-6, with D maybe TRBD1 (6 bases). V lost 0 bases, J lost 7 bases, and 13 bases lay in between. Germline values: CDR1 MNHEY, CDR2 SVGAGI. This CDR3 has 16 residues. This chain's CDR3 is CASSYSIRQGNSPLHF. Here the CDR3 DNA reads TGTGCCAGCAGTTACTCGATCCGCCAGGGGAATTCACCCCTCCACTTT.

The V and J genes are TRBV28 and TRBJ1-3, with D uncertain. Trimming left V 6 bases short and J 11 bases short, with 14 bases between. Per germline, CDR1 MDHEN and CDR2 SYDVKM. The length of the CDR3 is 12 residues. The DNA for the CDR3 is TGTGCCAGCAGGGCCCAGGACTCATCCATATATTTT. It codes for CASRAQDSSIYF.

The chain has TRBV7-3 and TRBJ2-1, with D maybe TRBD2 (5 bases). Germline CDR1 and CDR2: SGHTA and FQGTGA. V was cut by 3 bases and J by 0 bases, with 9 bases left in between. The CDR3 has 15 amino acids. The CDR3 bases are TGTGCCAGCAGCTTTCAAGCGGTCTCCTACAATGAGCAGTTCTTC. Translating gives CASSFQAVSYNEQFF.

This clone occurred once. The chain joins TRBV6-5 to TRBJ2-7; weak D call: TRBD1 (6 bases). V lost 0 bases to trimming and J lost 4 bases, with 10 bases between them. The CDR3 has 14 residues. The V gene's germline CDR1 is MNHEY and CDR2 SVGAGI. The CDR3 is CASSYSTGVYEQYF. CDR3 DNA: TGTGCCAGCAGTTACTCGACAGGTGTTTACGAGCAGTACTTC.

The chain couples TRBV6-5 to TRBJ1-2; TRBD1 might be the D (6 bases). V shed 0 bases and J shed 6 bases, with 14 bases lying between them. Looked up from germline, CDR1 is MNHEY and CDR2 is SVGAGI. The CDR3 has 15 amino acids. The CDR3 DNA is TGTGCCAGCAGTTACTCATCTGGGGGCGGAGATGGCTACACCTTC. Translation gives CASSYSSGGGDGYTF.

With respect to this clone: The sample contains more than one DNA sequence encoding this CDR3. The rearrangement uses TRBV11-2 and TRBJ1-2; D is possibly TRBD1 (5 bases). CDR1 is SGHAT, CDR2 FQNNGV, per germline. V was cut by 0 bases and J by 6 bases, with 17 bases left in between. This CDR3 spans 16 amino acids. For the CDR3, the DNA is TGTGCCAGCAGCTTAGACTCGGGTTGGGGGGGGAATGGCTACACCTTC. Amino acids: CASSLDSGWGGNGYTF. The full variable domain, rest sourced from reference TRBV11-2 and TRBJ1-2, is EAGVAQSPRYKIIEKRQSVAFWCNPISGHATLYWYQQILGQGPKLLIQFQNNGVVDDSQLPKDRFSAERLKGVDSTLKIQPAKLEDSAVYLCASSLDSGWGGNGYTFGSGTRLTVV.

This clone ranks as medium-sized. The V and J genes are TRBV9 and TRBJ1-1; D unclear. CDR1 is SGDLS and CDR2 is YYNGEE in the germline V gene. The CDR3 is 15 residues long. Trimming cost V 3 bases and J 0 bases, with 12 bases left between them. The CDR3 reads CASSARSNMNTEAFF. In DNA, the CDR3 is TGTGCCAGCAGCGCGAGGAGCAACATGAACACTGAAGCTTTCTTT.

This sequence joins TRBV5-8 and TRBJ1-1; D may be TRBD1 (6 bases). CDR3 size: 15 residues. V shed 4 bases and J shed 0 bases, with 13 bases lying between them. Germline lookup yields CDR1 SGHTS and CDR2 YDEGEE. The CDR3 DNA is TGTGCCAGCAGCCCCTACAGGGCTTTGAACACTGAAGCTTTCTTT. This encodes CASSPYRALNTEAFF.

V usage is TRBV7-3 and J usage is TRBJ1-2; no firm D call. Trimming stripped 4 bases from V and 9 bases from J, with 18 bases between. This CDR3 spans 14 amino acids. Per germline, CDR1 SGHTA and CDR2 FQGTGA. DNA of the CDR3: TGTGCCAGCAGCTCAAAGGGTGAGGGAGAGTGCTACACCTTC. This codes for CASSSKGEGECYTF. The full variable domain, its missing parts supplied by reference TRBV7-3 and TRBJ1-2, is GAGVSQTPSNKVTEKGKYVELRCDPISGHTALYWYRQSLGQGPEFLIYFQGTGAADDSGLPNDRFFAVRPEGSVSTLKIQRTERGDSAVYLCASSSKGEGECYTFGSGTRLTVV.

This chain joins TRBV13 and TRBJ2-7; 13 bases are shared with TRBD2. V was clipped by 5 bases and J by 2 bases; unmatched bases: 6. CDR3 length: 16 residues. Germline CDR1 is PRHDT and CDR2 is FYEKMQ (reference sequence). DNA for the CDR3: TGTGCCAGCAGCCCCCGGACTAGCGGGAGTCCCTACGAGCAGTACTTC. Its translation is CASSPRTSGSPYEQYF. The variable domain in full, with the rest retrieved from reference TRBV13 and TRBJ2-7, is AAGVIQSPRHLIKEKRETATLKCYPIPRHDTVYWYQQGPGQDPQFLISFYEKMQSDKGSIPDRFSAQQFSDYHSELNMSSLELGDSALYFCASSPRTSGSPYEQYFGPGTRLTVT.

The V gene is TRBV29-1, the J gene TRBJ1-1; D is unresolved. The CDR3 extends over 14 amino acids. V lost 3 bases and J lost 3, with 14 bases in between. Per the germline V gene, CDR1 is SQVTM and CDR2 is ANQGSEA. The CDR3 is CSVDEPGGYTEAFF. The DNA of the CDR3 is TGCAGCGTTGACGAACCGGGAGGATACACTGAAGCTTTCTTT. The full variable domain, completed using reference TRBV29-1 and TRBJ1-1, is SAVISQKPSRDICQRGTSLTIQCQVDSQVTMMFWYRQQPGQSLTLIATANQGSEATYESGFVIDKFPISRPNLTFSTLTVSNMSPEDSSIYLCSVDEPGGYTEAFFGQGTRLTVV.

The chain is built from TRBV7-9 and TRBJ1-2, with TRBD1 matching over 8 bases. The CDR3 length is 15 residues. Germline V CDR1 and CDR2: SEHNR, FQNEAQ (reference sequence). The ends lost 6 bases at V and 6 bases at J; junction bases unmatched: 12. CDR3 DNA sequence: TGTGCCAGCAGGAAGGGACAGGTGGGGGCGCATGGCTACACCTTC. Its translation: CASRKGQVGAHGYTF.

The chain joins TRBV4-2 to TRBJ1-2; 7 bases map to TRBD1. The CDR3 sequence is 15 residues long. Germline V CDR1 and CDR2: LGHNA, YNFKEQ. V trimming: 4 bases; J trimming: 8 bases; junction bases outside the gene matches: 13. This chain's CDR3 is CASSLGTETMGGYTF. The CDR3 DNA sequence: TGTGCCAGCAGCCTCGGGACAGAGACTATGGGGGGCTACACCTTC.

The CDR3: CASSFLATYNEQFF. As DNA, the CDR3 is TGTGCCAGCAGCTTTTTAGCAACATACAATGAGCAGTTCTTC. The J gene is TRBJ2-1, the V gene TRBV5-5; D not certain. The CDR3 totals 14 residues. The germline CDR1 and CDR2 sequences are SGHKS and YYEKEE (reference sequence). V shed 2 bases and J shed 4 bases, with 10 bases lying between them.

This chain links TRBV5-6 with TRBJ2-1, with 10 positions matching TRBD2. J lost 6 bases, V lost 4 bases, and 13 bases had no gene match. The germline V gene has CDR1 SGHDT and CDR2 YYEEEE. This CDR3 comprises 17 residues. The CDR3: CASSTGLAIPTGNEQFF. The CDR3 nucleotides are TGTGCCAGCAGCACGGGACTAGCGATCCCTACGGGCAATGAGCAGTTCTTC.

The chain has TRBV19 and TRBJ2-5; D call uncertain. V was shortened by 5 bases and J by 4 bases, with 14 bases between the two germline ends. The CDR3 loop spans 14 amino acids. Germline loops: CDR1 LNHDA, CDR2 SQIVND (reference sequence). The CDR3 sequence is CASSSPTQLETQYF. In DNA form, the CDR3 reads TGTGCCAGTAGTTCCCCGACACAACTAGAGACCCAGTACTTC.

V usage is TRBV7-2 and J usage is TRBJ1-3; a weak D match, TRBD1 (6 bases). V gave up 5 bases and J gave up 1 base, with 9 bases separating them. Germline values: CDR1 SGHTA, CDR2 FQGNSA. The CDR3 contains 14 residues. CDR3 nucleotide sequence: TGTGCCAGCAGCCACAGGGTATCTGGAAACACCATATATTTT. This codes for CASSHRVSGNTIYF.

This chain links TRBV6-5 with TRBJ1-6, with 7 bases lining up with TRBD1. Germline CDR1 is MNHEY and CDR2 is SVGAGI. The CDR3 covers 15 residues. With V trimmed by 7 bases and J by 5 bases, 8 bases remained unmatched. The CDR3 nucleotides read TGTGCCAGCAAAACCCGACAGGGAGATAATTCACCCCTCCACTTT. Translation gives CASKTRQGDNSPLHF.